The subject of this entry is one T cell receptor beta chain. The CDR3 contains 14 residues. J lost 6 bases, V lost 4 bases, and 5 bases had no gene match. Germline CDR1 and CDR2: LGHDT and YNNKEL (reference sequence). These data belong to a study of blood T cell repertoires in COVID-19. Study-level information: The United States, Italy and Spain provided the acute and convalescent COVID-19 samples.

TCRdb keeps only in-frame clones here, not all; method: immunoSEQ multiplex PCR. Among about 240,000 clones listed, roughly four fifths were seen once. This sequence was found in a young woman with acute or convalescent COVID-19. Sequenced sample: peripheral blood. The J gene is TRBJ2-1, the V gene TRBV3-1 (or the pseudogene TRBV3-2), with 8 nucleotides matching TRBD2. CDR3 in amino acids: CASSPGLGGNEQFF. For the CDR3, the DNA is TGTGCCAGCAGCCCGGGACTAGGTGGCAATGAGCAGTTCTTC.